The 7 T cell receptor beta chains below all came from one sample that was sequenced in a study of post-analysis software for immune sequencing data (dated by TCRdb to between 2015 and 2017). Broad study findings and their caveats: Four or five TRBV segments, including TRBV5-6, TRBV5-1 and TRBV20-1, were significantly more frequent in patients than controls.

Which antigens these TCRs recognize remains unknown. Libraries were prepared through PCR. Sequenced using an Illumina HiSeq 2500. To reduce PCR and sequencing biases, unique molecular identifiers were incorporated into the TCR beta cDNA libraries. Using fastp trimming at Q25 and MiXCR clonotype assembly, TCRdb reanalyzed the public sequencing data and kept in-frame beta chains. Each entry merges the rows of one CDR3 protein and shows their most common DNA and genes. Recorded for this sample are more than 450,000 distinct CDR3 sequences; around 34% of them occurred a single time. Together, the top ten hold roughly 6% of the sample. The sequencing sample was made of blood. All receptors come from a girl aged 2-17 years with multiple sclerosis.

This chain links TRBV20-1 with TRBJ2-7, with TRBD1 as a possible D gene (7 bases). The CDR3 is made up of 17 amino acids. V was clipped by 0 bases and J by 0 bases, with 18 bases between them. Germline V CDR1 and CDR2: DFQATT, SNEGSKA (reference sequence). The CDR3, as DNA: TGCAGTGCTAGAGATCGGAGGGGGGCAGGGGGCTCCTACGAGCAGTACTTC. It translates to CSARDRRGAGGSYEQYF.

The chain employs TRBV7-8 and TRBJ2-5; 10 positions match TRBD2. Germline CDR1 and CDR2: SGHVS and FQNEAQ. With V trimmed by 7 bases and J by 4 bases, 6 bases remained unmatched. The CDR3 totals 14 residues. The CDR3, as DNA: TGTGCCAGCAAAGAGCGGGGGGGCCGAGAGACCCAGTACTTC. Amino acids: CASKERGGRETQYF. Filled out from reference TRBV7-8 and TRBJ2-5, the complete variable domain reads GAGVSQSPRYKVAKRGQDVALRCDPISGHVSLFWYQQALGQGPEFLTYFQNEAQLDKSGLPSDRFFAERPEGSVSTLKIQRTQQEDSAVYLCASKERGGRETQYFGPGTRLLVL.

This chain links TRBV25-1 with TRBJ2-1; the D is unclear. The germline V gene encodes CDR1 MGHDK and CDR2 SYGVNS. V lost 3 bases and J lost 0, with 12 bases in between. This CDR3 is 16 amino acids long. The DNA of the CDR3 is TGTGCCAGCAGTGACCTCCTTTTCGGCTCCTACAATGAGCAGTTCTTC. Protein sequence: CASSDLLFGSYNEQFF.

This clonotype showed up just a few times. The chain combines TRBV20-1 with TRBJ1-1; a weak D match, TRBD1 (5 bases). Germline V lookup: CDR1 DFQATT, CDR2 SNEGSKA (reference sequence). CDR3 length: 13 amino acids. V gave up 2 bases and J gave up 1 base, with 8 bases separating them. CDR3 protein: CSARYGGNTEAFF. In DNA, the CDR3 is TGCAGTGCTAGATATGGGGGGAACACTGAAGCTTTCTTT.

The chain employs TRBV7-3 and TRBJ2-1; D unclear. Trimming cost V 5 bases and J 5 bases, with 16 bases left between them. Germline V gene sequence: CDR1 SGHTA, CDR2 FQGTGA. CDR3 length: 15 residues. DNA for the CDR3: TGTGCCAGCAGCGCATCCGGGCCCTTAGACAATGAGCAGTTCTTC. It specifies CASSASGPLDNEQFF.

This clonotype was detected only a few times. CDR3: CASSHSWGSGGGEQFF. The DNA for the CDR3 is TGTGCCAGCAGCCACAGCTGGGGTAGCGGGGGGGGTGAGCAGTTCTTC. This chain uses TRBV12-3 or TRBV12-4 with TRBJ2-1; 11 nucleotides match TRBD2. V was clipped by 6 bases and J by 9 bases; unmatched bases: 13. The CDR3 is 16 amino acids.

The chain links TRBV5-1 to TRBJ1-1, with 8 bases aligning to TRBD1. V trimming: 7 bases; J trimming: 3 bases; junction bases outside the gene matches: 2. This CDR3 spans 12 amino acids. Germline V CDR1 and CDR2: SGHRS, YFSETQ. In DNA, the CDR3 is TGCGCCAGCGGACAGGGCGACACTGAAGCTTTCTTT. As protein: CASGQGDTEAFF.